The rows below give T cell receptor beta chains drawn from one sample of a study of metastatic and nonmetastatic thyroid tumors. Using MiXCR, TCRdb re-called clones from the PCR reads. Among 30,000 to 35,000 clones, 25% to 30% were seen once, and the ten largest hold around 30%. Material for sequencing was blood. The receptors derive from a female donor with papillary thyroid cancer or a benign thyroid nodule (not recorded which). Some clones in this sample may be carry-over from other donors' samples. Each CDR3 is given with its conserved first and last residue. D genes are given only for firm matches. Where a row states a size, it is once, few, many or the class of an expanded clone; other rows omit it.

clone_size: few; j_call: TRBJ2-5; d_call: NA; v_call: TRBV3-1; cdr3_aa: CAGSPSKETQYF; cdr3_nt: TGTGCCGGCAGCCCGTCCAAGGAGACCCAGTACTTC
clone_size: once; j_call: TRBJ2-7; d_call: NA; v_call: TRBV4-1; cdr3_aa: CASSQPSAYEQYF; cdr3_nt: TGCGCCAGCAGCCAACCCTCAGCCTACGAGCAGTACTTC
clone_size: medium-sized; j_call: TRBJ2-7; d_call: NA; v_call: TRBV2; cdr3_aa: CASSELPGPNEQYF; cdr3_nt: TGTGCCAGCAGTGAACTCCCGGGGCCCAACGAGCAGTACTTC
clone_size: NA; j_call: TRBJ2-5; d_call: NA; v_call: TRBV20-1; cdr3_aa: CSSRYQGLGTQYF; cdr3_nt: TGCAGTTCTAGATATCAGGGATTGGGGACCCAGTACTTC
clone_size: many; j_call: TRBJ1-5; d_call: TRBD1; v_call: TRBV12-3/TRBV12-4; cdr3_aa: CASTRTGGRGQPQHF; cdr3_nt: TGTGCCAGCACTAGAACAGGGGGCCGGGGTCAGCCCCAGCATTTT
clone_size: NA; j_call: TRBJ2-7; d_call: NA; v_call: TRBV4-2; cdr3_aa: CASSQVRDGTPYEQYF; cdr3_nt: TGTGCCAGCAGCCAAGTAAGGGACGGGACACCCTACGAGCAGTACTTC
clone_size: few; j_call: TRBJ1-2; d_call: TRBD1; v_call: TRBV6-1; cdr3_aa: CASMDDRGQGYTF; cdr3_nt: TGTGCCAGCATGGATGACAGGGGGCAGGGCTACACCTTC
clone_size: many; j_call: TRBJ1-2; d_call: TRBD1; v_call: TRBV14; cdr3_aa: CASSPLGRTGSGYTF; cdr3_nt: TGTGCCAGCAGCCCCCTTGGACGGACAGGGAGCGGCTACACCTTC
clone_size: many; j_call: TRBJ2-1; d_call: TRBD2; v_call: TRBV20-1; cdr3_aa: CSFSPSGYGEQFF; cdr3_nt: TGCAGTTTCAGTCCTAGCGGGTACGGGGAGCAGTTCTTC
clone_size: few; j_call: TRBJ1-5; d_call: NA; v_call: TRBV12-3/TRBV12-4; cdr3_aa: CASMPGTASNQPQHF; cdr3_nt: TGTGCCAGCATGCCGGGGACTGCTAGCAATCAGCCCCAGCATTTT
clone_size: many; j_call: TRBJ2-7; d_call: NA; v_call: TRBV27; cdr3_aa: CASMTGPHSYEQYF; cdr3_nt: TGTGCCAGCATGACGGGACCCCACTCCTACGAGCAGTACTTC
clone_size: NA; j_call: TRBJ2-3; d_call: NA; v_call: TRBV7-3; cdr3_aa: CASSLTGTSTDTQYF; cdr3_nt: TGTGCCAGCAGCTTAACCGGGACTAGCACAGATACGCAGTATTTT
clone_size: many; j_call: TRBJ2-5; d_call: NA; v_call: TRBV11-2; cdr3_aa: CASTKTAAGWTQYF; cdr3_nt: TGTGCCAGCACCAAGACGGCCGCTGGGTGGACCCAGTACTTC
clone_size: NA; j_call: TRBJ1-6; d_call: NA; v_call: TRBV7-2; cdr3_aa: CASSLVRNSPLHF; cdr3_nt: TGTGCCAGCAGCTTAGTGCGAAATTCACCCCTCCACTTT
clone_size: NA; j_call: TRBJ1-2; d_call: NA; v_call: TRBV28; cdr3_aa: CASTTDSNYGYTF; cdr3_nt: TGTGCCAGCACCACAGACAGTAACTATGGCTACACCTTC
clone_size: NA; j_call: TRBJ1-2; d_call: TRBD1; v_call: TRBV20-1; cdr3_aa: CSANNLRSGGIYGYTF; cdr3_nt: TGCAGTGCCAACAACCTGCGGTCAGGGGGCATCTATGGCTACACCTTC
clone_size: few; j_call: TRBJ2-6; d_call: NA; v_call: TRBV6-2/TRBV6-3; cdr3_aa: CASSVQSSGANVLTF; cdr3_nt: TGTGCCAGCAGCGTCCAGAGCTCTGGGGCCAACGTCCTGACTTTC
clone_size: medium-sized; j_call: TRBJ2-7; d_call: NA; v_call: TRBV6-2/TRBV6-3; cdr3_aa: CASSYSQTYEQYF; cdr3_nt: TGTGCCAGCAGTTACTCCCAGACCTACGAGCAGTACTTC
clone_size: few; j_call: TRBJ2-2; d_call: TRBD2; v_call: TRBV20-1; cdr3_aa: CSASASGDTGELFF; cdr3_nt: TGCAGTGCTAGCGCTAGCGGGGACACCGGGGAGCTGTTTTTT
clone_size: NA; j_call: TRBJ2-3; d_call: NA; v_call: TRBV20-1; cdr3_aa: CSGLLGTQQDTQYF; cdr3_nt: TGCAGTGGGCTCCTAGGGACTCAGCAGGATACGCAGTATTTT
clone_size: NA; j_call: TRBJ2-2; d_call: NA; v_call: TRBV20-1; cdr3_aa: CSARAARRGGNTGELFF; cdr3_nt: TGCAGTGCTAGAGCCGCCCGGAGGGGTGGTAACACCGGGGAGCTTTTTTTT
clone_size: many; j_call: TRBJ2-1; d_call: TRBD2; v_call: TRBV12-3/TRBV12-4; cdr3_aa: CASSYFVGGSITEQFF; cdr3_nt: TGTGCCAGCAGTTACTTTGTTGGCGGGAGTATCACTGAGCAGTTCTTC
clone_size: NA; j_call: TRBJ2-7; d_call: TRBD1; v_call: TRBV20-1; cdr3_aa: CSARGRQGSYEQYF; cdr3_nt: TGCAGTGCTAGAGGCCGACAGGGGTCCTACGAGCAGTACTTC
clone_size: NA; j_call: TRBJ2-1; d_call: NA; v_call: TRBV20-1; cdr3_aa: CSDPPGMGANEQFF; cdr3_nt: TGCAGTGACCCGCCGGGAATGGGGGCAAATGAGCAGTTCTTC
clone_size: many; j_call: TRBJ2-5; d_call: TRBD1; v_call: TRBV20-1; cdr3_aa: CSARGTGEQETQYF; cdr3_nt: TGCAGTGCTAGAGGGACAGGGGAGCAAGAGACCCAGTACTTC
clone_size: NA; j_call: TRBJ2-5; d_call: TRBD2; v_call: TRBV28; cdr3_aa: CASSGGGRVWVQETQYF; cdr3_nt: TGTGCCAGCAGTGGCGGGGGGCGAGTTTGGGTACAAGAGACCCAGTACTTC
clone_size: NA; j_call: TRBJ2-1; d_call: NA; v_call: TRBV19; cdr3_aa: CASSIMRGPMDNEQFF; cdr3_nt: TGTGCCAGTAGTATTATGAGGGGACCCATGGACAATGAGCAGTTCTTC
clone_size: many; j_call: TRBJ2-1; d_call: TRBD2; v_call: TRBV7-8; cdr3_aa: CASSLEAGAYNEQFF; cdr3_nt: TGTGCCAGCAGCTTAGAAGCGGGAGCCTACAATGAGCAGTTCTTC
clone_size: many; j_call: TRBJ2-2; d_call: NA; v_call: TRBV19; cdr3_aa: CASSMAGAGSNTGELFF; cdr3_nt: TGTGCCAGTAGTATGGCTGGAGCAGGATCGAACACCGGGGAGCTGTTTTTT
clone_size: many; j_call: TRBJ1-3; d_call: NA; v_call: TRBV28; cdr3_aa: CASTPSGQGGNTIYF; cdr3_nt: TGTGCCAGCACCCCTTCCGGCCAGGGCGGAAACACCATATATTTT
clone_size: NA; j_call: TRBJ2-1; d_call: TRBD2; v_call: TRBV6-4; cdr3_aa: CASSDTSGGDEQFF; cdr3_nt: TGTGCCAGCAGTGACACTAGCGGGGGGGATGAGCAGTTCTTC